Listed below are T cell receptor beta chains from one sample, sequenced in a study of technical replicates of blood from a handful of donors. Using immunoSEQ multiplex PCR, the repertoire was profiled, and TCRdb retains in-frame clones only, with some absent. Of tens of thousands of clones in the sample, around 93% were seen once. The sample was T cells isolated from PBMCs. Source of these receptors: a human donor in good health. Each CDR3 is given with its conserved first and last residue. D genes are given only for firm matches. Rows give clone size only sometimes, using once, few, many, or a class for an expanded clone.

clone_size: NA; d_call: TRBD2; v_call: TRBV4-1; j_call: TRBJ2-1; cdr3_aa: CASSQRTSYEQFF; cdr3_nt: TGCGCCAGCAGCCAAAGGACTAGCTATGAGCAGTTCTTC
clone_size: NA; d_call: NA; v_call: TRBV6-6; j_call: TRBJ1-4; cdr3_aa: CASRPIGSEKLFF; cdr3_nt: TGTGCCAGCAGGCCCATTGGGAGTGAAAAACTGTTTTTT
clone_size: NA; d_call: NA; v_call: TRBV6-1; j_call: TRBJ1-4; cdr3_aa: CASSSGGREKLFF; cdr3_nt: TGTGCCAGTAGTTCCGGAGGAAGGGAAAAACTGTTTTTT
clone_size: NA; d_call: NA; v_call: TRBV7-2; j_call: TRBJ1-2; cdr3_aa: CAVPADGGYTF; cdr3_nt: TGTGCCGTACCTGCGGATGGAGGCTACACCTTC
clone_size: once; d_call: NA; v_call: TRBV5-4; j_call: TRBJ1-1; cdr3_aa: CASSEGDGTEAFF; cdr3_nt: TGTGCCAGCAGCGAGGGCGACGGCACTGAAGCTTTCTTT
clone_size: NA; d_call: NA; v_call: TRBV9; j_call: TRBJ1-1; cdr3_aa: CASSVTGTLEAFF; cdr3_nt: TGTGCCAGCAGCGTAACCGGGACTCTTGAAGCTTTCTTT
clone_size: NA; d_call: TRBD1; v_call: TRBV5-4; j_call: TRBJ2-1; cdr3_aa: CASSPGTGDAGEQFF; cdr3_nt: TGTGCCAGCAGCCCTGGGACAGGGGATGCGGGTGAGCAGTTCTTC
clone_size: NA; d_call: TRBD2; v_call: TRBV7-6; j_call: TRBJ2-3; cdr3_aa: CASSSPGGRLRTDTQYF; cdr3_nt: TGTGCCAGCAGCTCCCCGGGCGGGAGACTTCGGACAGATACGCAGTATTTT
clone_size: NA; d_call: TRBD1; v_call: TRBV25-1; j_call: TRBJ1-1; cdr3_aa: CAGSESGGWTEAFF; cdr3_nt: TGTGCCGGCAGTGAGTCAGGGGGCTGGACTGAAGCTTTCTTT
clone_size: NA; d_call: TRBD1; v_call: TRBV29-1; j_call: TRBJ1-4; cdr3_aa: CSVDDRGEEKLFF; cdr3_nt: TGCAGCGTTGATGACAGGGGGGAGGAAAAACTGTTTTTT
clone_size: NA; d_call: NA; v_call: TRBV5-1; j_call: TRBJ2-4; cdr3_aa: CASSLALAGAKNIQYF; cdr3_nt: TGCGCCAGCAGCTTGGCCCTCGCGGGGGCCAAAAACATTCAGTACTTC
clone_size: NA; d_call: NA; v_call: TRBV20-1; j_call: TRBJ2-7; cdr3_aa: CSALEGEQYF; cdr3_nt: TGCAGTGCCCTAGAAGGCGAGCAGTACTTC
clone_size: NA; d_call: TRBD1; v_call: TRBV2; j_call: TRBJ2-2; cdr3_aa: CASVVRDRNAGELFF; cdr3_nt: TGTGCCAGCGTTGTGCGGGACAGGAATGCCGGGGAGCTGTTTTTT
clone_size: NA; d_call: TRBD2; v_call: TRBV4-3; j_call: TRBJ2-7; cdr3_aa: CASSQDSGEGSYEQYF; cdr3_nt: TGCGCCAGCAGCCAAGATTCGGGGGAGGGCTCCTACGAGCAGTACTTC
clone_size: once; d_call: NA; v_call: TRBV7-2; j_call: TRBJ2-4; cdr3_aa: CASSFDTLAKNIQYF; cdr3_nt: TGTGCCAGCAGCTTTGACACCTTAGCCAAAAACATTCAGTACTTC
clone_size: NA; d_call: TRBD2; v_call: TRBV9; j_call: TRBJ2-7; cdr3_aa: CASSVDGTISYEQYF; cdr3_nt: TGTGCCAGCAGCGTAGACGGGACTATATCCTACGAGCAGTACTTC
clone_size: NA; d_call: NA; v_call: TRBV7-9; j_call: TRBJ2-1; cdr3_aa: CASSLARSVAYNEQFF; cdr3_nt: TGTGCCAGCAGCTTAGCTAGAAGCGTAGCCTACAATGAGCAGTTCTTC
clone_size: NA; d_call: TRBD2; v_call: TRBV27; j_call: TRBJ2-1; cdr3_aa: CASSLAGDNEQFF; cdr3_nt: TGTGCCAGCAGTTTAGCGGGAGACAATGAGCAGTTCTTC
clone_size: NA; d_call: TRBD1; v_call: TRBV9; j_call: TRBJ2-3; cdr3_aa: CASSVDRPSTDTQYF; cdr3_nt: TGTGCCAGCAGCGTGGACAGGCCTAGCACAGATACGCAGTATTTT
clone_size: once; d_call: NA; v_call: TRBV7-9; j_call: TRBJ1-2; cdr3_aa: CASSLAASPDGYTF; cdr3_nt: TGTGCCAGCAGCTTAGCTGCGTCTCCGGATGGCTACACCTTC
clone_size: NA; d_call: TRBD2; v_call: TRBV30; j_call: TRBJ2-5; cdr3_aa: CAWRRREETQYF; cdr3_nt: TGTGCCTGGAGGAGGCGGGAGGAGACCCAGTACTTC
clone_size: NA; d_call: NA; v_call: TRBV18; j_call: TRBJ2-5; cdr3_aa: CASSLSPSITQETQYF; cdr3_nt: TGTGCCAGCTCACTTAGTCCCAGCATTACACAGGAGACCCAGTACTTC
clone_size: once; d_call: NA; v_call: TRBV5-1; j_call: TRBJ2-3; cdr3_aa: CASSQRYPTDTQYF; cdr3_nt: TGCGCCAGCAGCCAGCGGTATCCCACAGATACGCAGTATTTT
clone_size: NA; d_call: TRBD2; v_call: TRBV4-1; j_call: TRBJ2-5; cdr3_aa: CASSLLAGGTETQYF; cdr3_nt: TGCGCCAGCAGCCTACTAGCGGGAGGAACAGAGACCCAGTACTTC
clone_size: NA; d_call: NA; v_call: TRBV4-1; j_call: TRBJ2-2; cdr3_aa: CASSPETEHGELFF; cdr3_nt: TGCGCCAGCAGCCCGGAGACAGAACACGGGGAGCTGTTTTTT
clone_size: NA; d_call: NA; v_call: TRBV11-3; j_call: TRBJ1-1; cdr3_aa: CASSFQDTEAFF; cdr3_nt: TGTGCCAGCAGCTTCCAGGACACTGAAGCTTTCTTT
clone_size: NA; d_call: NA; v_call: TRBV5-4; j_call: TRBJ2-1; cdr3_aa: CASSFGDEQFF; cdr3_nt: TGTGCCAGCAGCTTCGGAGATGAGCAGTTCTTC
clone_size: NA; d_call: TRBD1; v_call: TRBV5-4; j_call: TRBJ1-4; cdr3_aa: CASSLRGQSNEKLFF; cdr3_nt: TGTGCCAGCAGCTTGAGGGGACAGAGTAATGAAAAACTGTTTTTT
clone_size: NA; d_call: NA; v_call: TRBV6-5; j_call: TRBJ2-2; cdr3_aa: CASRPITGYTGELFF; cdr3_nt: TGTGCCAGCCGGCCCATAACAGGGTACACCGGGGAGCTGTTTTTT
clone_size: NA; d_call: TRBD1; v_call: TRBV6-1; j_call: TRBJ1-5; cdr3_aa: CATRSPGGQPQHF; cdr3_nt: TGTGCCACCCGATCTCCAGGGGGACAGCCCCAGCATTTT
clone_size: NA; d_call: TRBD2; v_call: TRBV5-1; j_call: TRBJ2-1; cdr3_aa: CASSSGGTSGRAGVEQFF; cdr3_nt: TGCGCCAGCAGCTCGGGAGGGACTAGCGGGAGGGCCGGTGTTGAGCAGTTCTTC
clone_size: NA; d_call: NA; v_call: TRBV9; j_call: TRBJ2-1; cdr3_aa: CASSVVGKYNEQFF; cdr3_nt: TGTGCCAGCAGCGTAGTTGGCAAATACAATGAGCAGTTCTTC
clone_size: NA; d_call: TRBD2; v_call: TRBV9; j_call: TRBJ2-1; cdr3_aa: CASSASGTSYNEQFF; cdr3_nt: TGTGCCAGCAGCGCCTCCGGGACTAGCTACAATGAGCAGTTCTTC
clone_size: NA; d_call: TRBD1; v_call: TRBV19; j_call: TRBJ2-7; cdr3_aa: CASNLGQGAYEQYF; cdr3_nt: TGTGCCAGTAACCTAGGACAGGGGGCCTACGAGCAGTACTTC
clone_size: NA; d_call: TRBD1; v_call: TRBV7-2; j_call: TRBJ1-5; cdr3_aa: CASSKGGTVINQPQHF; cdr3_nt: TGTGCCAGCAGCAAAGGGGGGACAGTGATCAATCAGCCCCAGCATTTT
clone_size: NA; d_call: NA; v_call: TRBV20-1; j_call: TRBJ2-1; cdr3_aa: CSARPSQEQFF; cdr3_nt: TGCAGTGCTAGGCCTAGCCAAGAGCAGTTCTTC
clone_size: NA; d_call: TRBD1; v_call: TRBV15; j_call: TRBJ2-7; cdr3_aa: CATSSRQGSYEQYF; cdr3_nt: TGTGCCACCAGCAGTAGACAGGGCTCCTACGAGCAGTACTTC
clone_size: NA; d_call: NA; v_call: TRBV5-1; j_call: TRBJ2-1; cdr3_aa: CASSPGQYNEQFF; cdr3_nt: TGCGCCAGCAGCCCAGGACAGTACAATGAGCAGTTCTTC
clone_size: once; d_call: TRBD2; v_call: TRBV2; j_call: TRBJ2-3; cdr3_aa: CASSLTSGRVDTQYF; cdr3_nt: TGTGCCAGCAGTTTGACTAGCGGGAGAGTAGATACGCAGTATTTT
clone_size: NA; d_call: NA; v_call: TRBV4-3; j_call: TRBJ2-3; cdr3_aa: CASSRRDSGGDTQYF; cdr3_nt: TGCGCCAGCAGCCGTCGGGACAGCGGGGGAGATACGCAGTATTTT
clone_size: NA; d_call: TRBD2; v_call: TRBV30; j_call: TRBJ2-7; cdr3_aa: CAWSARAGLEDEQYF; cdr3_nt: TGTGCCTGGAGTGCCCGGGCGGGACTAGAGGACGAGCAGTACTTC
clone_size: NA; d_call: NA; v_call: TRBV6-4; j_call: TRBJ2-3; cdr3_aa: CASSMGPTPTDTQYF; cdr3_nt: TGTGCCAGCAGTATGGGCCCAACCCCCACAGATACGCAGTATTTT
clone_size: NA; d_call: NA; v_call: TRBV9; j_call: TRBJ1-5; cdr3_aa: CASSGGLNSNQPQHF; cdr3_nt: TGTGCCAGCAGCGGAGGACTTAATAGCAATCAGCCCCAGCATTTT
clone_size: NA; d_call: NA; v_call: TRBV4-3; j_call: TRBJ1-1; cdr3_aa: CASSQGGNTEAFF; cdr3_nt: TGCGCCAGCAGCCAAGGAGGGAACACTGAAGCTTTCTTT
clone_size: NA; d_call: TRBD1; v_call: TRBV11-2; j_call: TRBJ1-2; cdr3_aa: CASSFTGTGYGYTF; cdr3_nt: TGTGCCAGCAGCTTCACCGGGACAGGCTATGGCTACACCTTC